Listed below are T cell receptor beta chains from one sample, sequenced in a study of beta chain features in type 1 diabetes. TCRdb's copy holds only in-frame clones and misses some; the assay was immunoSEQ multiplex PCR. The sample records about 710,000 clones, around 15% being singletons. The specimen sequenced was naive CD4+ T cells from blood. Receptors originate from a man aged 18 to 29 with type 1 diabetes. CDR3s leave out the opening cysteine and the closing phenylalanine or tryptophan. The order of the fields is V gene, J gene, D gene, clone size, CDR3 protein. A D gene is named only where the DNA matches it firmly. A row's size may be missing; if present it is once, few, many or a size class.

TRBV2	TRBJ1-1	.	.	ASSEARSLNTEAF
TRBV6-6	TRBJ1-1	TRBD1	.	ASTRQGEGEAF
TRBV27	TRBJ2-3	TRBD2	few	ASSPAVGGIGDTQY
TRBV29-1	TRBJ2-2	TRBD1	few	SVLDRGVSSSDTGELF
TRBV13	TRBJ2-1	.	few	ASSDHRGTEQF
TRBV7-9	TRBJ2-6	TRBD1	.	ASSLNRGLTGANVLT
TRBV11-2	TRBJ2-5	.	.	ASSLAPRTRVQETQY
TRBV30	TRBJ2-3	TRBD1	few	AWRRTGGPDTQY
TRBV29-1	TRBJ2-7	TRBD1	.	SALSGTGGDEQY
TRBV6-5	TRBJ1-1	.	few	ASSYGSNGNTEAF
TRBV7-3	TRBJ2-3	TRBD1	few	ASSPGTGISTDTQY
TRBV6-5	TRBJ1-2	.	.	ASSYSSNYGYT
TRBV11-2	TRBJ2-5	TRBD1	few	ASSQLQGWPAGTQY
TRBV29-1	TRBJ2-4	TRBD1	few	SVERGQGDIQY
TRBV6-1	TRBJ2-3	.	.	ASSADRNTDTQY
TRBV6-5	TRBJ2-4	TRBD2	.	ASSYGPSGGKNIQY
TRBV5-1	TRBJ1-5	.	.	ASSLGGSGQPQH
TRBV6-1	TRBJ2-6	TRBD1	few	ASSETGAGANVLT
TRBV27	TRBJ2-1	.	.	ASRDGTLALNEQF
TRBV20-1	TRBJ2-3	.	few	SAPRDTQY
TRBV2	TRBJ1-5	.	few	ASRVDAGGRQPQH
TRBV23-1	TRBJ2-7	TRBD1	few	ASSNRRQGSYEQY
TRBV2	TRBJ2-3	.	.	ASSDPDTQY
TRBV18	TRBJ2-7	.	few	ASSLDRAYEQY
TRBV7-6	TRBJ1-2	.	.	ASSLGDNYGYT
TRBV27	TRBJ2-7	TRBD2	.	ASTSGGRAQY
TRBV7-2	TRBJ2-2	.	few	ASSLAQSTDTGELF
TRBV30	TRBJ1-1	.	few	AWIGPSVAF
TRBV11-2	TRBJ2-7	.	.	ASSSLDSLGSSYEQY
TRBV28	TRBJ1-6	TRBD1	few	ASSSDRGRSPLH
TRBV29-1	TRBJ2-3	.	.	SVKVRVTDTQY
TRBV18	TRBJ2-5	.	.	ASSPQRLNQETQY
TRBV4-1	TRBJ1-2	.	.	ASSQDSGAYGYT
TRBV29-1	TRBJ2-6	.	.	SVDGPSGANVLT
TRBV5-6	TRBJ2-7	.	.	ASSRGRSSYEQY
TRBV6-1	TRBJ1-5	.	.	ASSVRGNQPQH
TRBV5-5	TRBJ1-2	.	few	ASSLGTAFYGYT
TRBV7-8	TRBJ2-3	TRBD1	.	ASSRPGQSPQIAQY
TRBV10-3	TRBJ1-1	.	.	AISEHGGTEAF
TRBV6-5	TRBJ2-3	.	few	ASRPAAGTQY